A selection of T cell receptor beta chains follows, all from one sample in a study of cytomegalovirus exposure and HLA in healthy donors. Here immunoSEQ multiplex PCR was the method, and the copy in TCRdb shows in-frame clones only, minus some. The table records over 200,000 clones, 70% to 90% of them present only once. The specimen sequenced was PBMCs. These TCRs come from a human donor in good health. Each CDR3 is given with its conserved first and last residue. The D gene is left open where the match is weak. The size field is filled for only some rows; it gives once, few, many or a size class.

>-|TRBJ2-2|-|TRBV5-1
TGCGCCAGCCTCCGGGAGAGCGCGAACACCGGGGAGCTGTTTTTT
CASLRESANTGELFF
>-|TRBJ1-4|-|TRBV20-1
TGCAGTGCCCTAAGTGAAAAACTGTTTTTT
CSALSEKLFF
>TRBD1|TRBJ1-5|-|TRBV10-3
TGTGCCATCAGCCAGGGACAGGGACAGCCCCAGCATTTT
CAISQGQGQPQHF
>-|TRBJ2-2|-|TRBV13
TGTGCCAGCAGGTCTAGTTTAGGGCCACAGGACACCGGGGAGCTGTTTTTT
CASRSSLGPQDTGELFF
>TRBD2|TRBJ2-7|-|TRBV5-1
TGCGCCAGCAGCCTTGATAGCGGGGGGGGTCCATGGCAGTACTTC
CASSLDSGGGPWQYF
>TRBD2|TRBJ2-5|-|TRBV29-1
TGCAGCGTAAAAAGACTAGCGGGAGGAGAGACCCAGTACTTC
CSVKRLAGGETQYF
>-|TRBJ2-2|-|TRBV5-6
TGTGCCAGCAGCTTGATTGGAGCCGCCGGGGAGCTGTTTTTT
CASSLIGAAGELFF
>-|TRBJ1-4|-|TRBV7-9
TGTGCCAGCAGCCCTGGGGGGGCTAATGAAAAACTGTTTTTT
CASSPGGANEKLFF
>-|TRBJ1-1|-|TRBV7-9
TGTGCCAGCGAGTTCAGGGTGACGAACACTGAAGCTTTCTTT
CASEFRVTNTEAFF
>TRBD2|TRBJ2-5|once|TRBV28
TGTGCCAGCAGTTTAGCTAGCGGGAGTTTGGCCCAGTACTTC
CASSLASGSLAQYF
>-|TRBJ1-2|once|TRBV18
TGTGCCAGCTCACCACCGTCTTCACAGATCTATGGCTACACCTTC
CASSPPSSQIYGYTF
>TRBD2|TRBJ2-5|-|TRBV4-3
TGCGCCAGCAGCCAAACCAATAGCGGGAGAGGTCAAGAGACCCAGTACTTC
CASSQTNSGRGQETQYF
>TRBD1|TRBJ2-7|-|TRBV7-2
TGTGCCAGCAGCCGAGACAGGGGGCCCCGCGAGCAGTACTTC
CASSRDRGPREQYF
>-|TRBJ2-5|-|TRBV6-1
TGTGCCAGCAGTGAAAGGGGAGAGACCCAGTACTTC
CASSERGETQYF
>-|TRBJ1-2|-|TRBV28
TGTGCCAGCAGTTACAGCTATGGCTACACCTTC
CASSYSYGYTF
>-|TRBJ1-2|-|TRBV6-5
TGTGCCAGCACTAGGACAGTAAACTATGGCTACACCTTC
CASTRTVNYGYTF
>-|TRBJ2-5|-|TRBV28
TGTGCCAGCAGTACCCCTCGACAGACCCAAGAGACCCAGTACTTC
CASSTPRQTQETQYF
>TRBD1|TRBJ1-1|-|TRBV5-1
TGCGCCAGCAGCTACGGACAGGGGACGCCTCTAAACACTGAAGCTTTCTTT
CASSYGQGTPLNTEAFF
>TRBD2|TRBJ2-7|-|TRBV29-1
TGCAGCGTCCGCGGACTAGCGTCGGGGATCTACGAGCAGTACTTC
CSVRGLASGIYEQYF
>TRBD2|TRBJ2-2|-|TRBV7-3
TGTGCCAGCAGCTACAGAGGACTAGCGGGCAACACCGGGGAGCTGTTTTTT
CASSYRGLAGNTGELFF
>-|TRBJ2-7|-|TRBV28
TGTGCCAGCAGTCCGAGCCTAGTTTCCTACGAGCAGTACTTC
CASSPSLVSYEQYF
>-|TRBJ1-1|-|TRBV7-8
TGTGCCAGCAGCTTAGCCGCACGGACAAAACTCACTGAAGCTTTCTTT
CASSLAARTKLTEAFF
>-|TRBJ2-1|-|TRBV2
TGTGCCAGCAGTAGCGCCGGCTACAATGAGCAGTTCTTC
CASSSAGYNEQFF
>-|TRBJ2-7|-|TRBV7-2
TGTGCCAGCAGCTTAGCTCGGGAGCACGAGCAGTACTTC
CASSLAREHEQYF
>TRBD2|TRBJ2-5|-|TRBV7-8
TGTGCCAGCAGCTCACTGGGACTAGCGGATCAAGAGACCCAGTACTTC
CASSSLGLADQETQYF
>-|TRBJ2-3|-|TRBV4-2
TGTGCCAGCAGCCAAGATTGGGCAGCTGCCCGCACAGATACGCAGTATTTT
CASSQDWAAARTDTQYF
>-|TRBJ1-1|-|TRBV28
TGTGCCAGCAGTCCCCCAACACTCCGGGGGACTGAAGCTTTCTTT
CASSPPTLRGTEAFF
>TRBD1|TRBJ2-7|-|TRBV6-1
TGTGCCAGCAGTGAAGTGTGGGACAGGGCCTACGAGCAGTACTTC
CASSEVWDRAYEQYF
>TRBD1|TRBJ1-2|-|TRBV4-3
TGCGCCAGCAGCCAAGGGGGAGGCCTACAGGGGGTCTATGGCTACACCTTC
CASSQGGGLQGVYGYTF
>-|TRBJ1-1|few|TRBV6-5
TGTGCCAGCAGTTACTTTGGGAGCACTGAAGCTTTCTTT
CASSYFGSTEAFF
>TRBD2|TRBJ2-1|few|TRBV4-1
TGCGCCAGCAGCCGCCCGACTAGCGGGTTCTACAATGAGCAGTTCTTC
CASSRPTSGFYNEQFF
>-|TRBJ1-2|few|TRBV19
TGTGCCAGTAGTATGCCCCGGCAGGGTCGGAATGGCTACACCTTC
CASSMPRQGRNGYTF
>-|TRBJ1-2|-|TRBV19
TGTGCCAGTAGTATAGGTCAGGGGCGGCGCGGCTACACCTTC
CASSIGQGRRGYTF
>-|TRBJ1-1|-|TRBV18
TGTGCCAGCTCACCGGCAGAGAACACTGAAGCTTTCTTT
CASSPAENTEAFF
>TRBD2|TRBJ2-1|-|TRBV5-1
TGCGCCAGCAGCCAGACTAGCCCTACAATTAATGAGCAGTTCTTC
CASSQTSPTINEQFF
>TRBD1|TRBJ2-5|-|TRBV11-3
TGTGCCAGCAGCTTAGGGGACAGGGTGCAAGAGACCCAGTACTTC
CASSLGDRVQETQYF
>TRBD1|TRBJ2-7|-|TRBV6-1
TGTGCCAGCAGTGATGTGGGACAGGGGTTCTACGAGCAGTACTTC
CASSDVGQGFYEQYF
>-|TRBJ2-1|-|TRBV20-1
TGCAGTGCGAATAACCCGGGTGAGCAGTTCTTC
CSANNPGEQFF
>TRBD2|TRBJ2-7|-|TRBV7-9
TGTGCCAGCAGCTTAGAACTGCGGGGGGCGGTCTCCTACGAGCAGTACTTC
CASSLELRGAVSYEQYF
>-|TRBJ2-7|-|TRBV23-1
TGCGCCAGCACATTAGCGGTGGACTACGAGCAGTACTTC
CASTLAVDYEQYF
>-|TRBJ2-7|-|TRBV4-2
TGTGCCAGCAGCGCGCCCCGGTCCTGGTCGGGGCAGTACTTC
CASSAPRSWSGQYF
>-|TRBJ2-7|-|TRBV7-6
TGTGCCAGCAGCCAGCAAACAGTTGGCGTCCCCTACGAGCAGTACTTC
CASSQQTVGVPYEQYF
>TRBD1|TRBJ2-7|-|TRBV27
TGTGCCAGCAGCAAGGACAGGGCCTACTACGAGCAGTACTTC
CASSKDRAYYEQYF
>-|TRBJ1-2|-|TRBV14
TGTGCCAGCAAGGCAGGGGCTACATCAAGGTATGGCTACACCTTC
CASKAGATSRYGYTF
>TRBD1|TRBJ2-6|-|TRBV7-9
TGTGCCAGCAGCCCGGGACAGGGGTCTCCATCTGGGGCCAACGTCCTGACTTTC
CASSPGQGSPSGANVLTF
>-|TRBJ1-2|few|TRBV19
TGTGCCAGTAGTATAGGACAGCGCTTTCAGGGTGATAACTATGGCTACACCTTC
CASSIGQRFQGDNYGYTF
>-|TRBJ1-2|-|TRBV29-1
TGCAGCGTAGCCCATAACTATGGCTACACCTTC
CSVAHNYGYTF
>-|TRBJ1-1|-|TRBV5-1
TGCGCCAGCAGCTTTAACACAGGGCAATGGAACACTGAAGCTTTCTTT
CASSFNTGQWNTEAFF
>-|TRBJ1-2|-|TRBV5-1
TGCGCCAGCAGCGGCGGGGTCCTACTAGCTAACTATGGCTACACCTTC
CASSGGVLLANYGYTF
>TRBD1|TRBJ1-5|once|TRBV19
TGTGCCAGTAGTATCGGGACAGTCAATCAGCCCCAGCATTTT
CASSIGTVNQPQHF
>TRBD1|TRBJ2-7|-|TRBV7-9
TGTGCCAGCAGCTTCGGGACAGGGGGCGCTGCCAGAAACTACGAGCAGTACTTC
CASSFGTGGAARNYEQYF
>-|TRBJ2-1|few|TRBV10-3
TGTGCCGACCGTAGGGGTATCTACAATGAGCAGTTCTTC
CADRRGIYNEQFF
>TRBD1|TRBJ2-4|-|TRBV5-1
TGCGCCAGCAGCCCCGGGACAGGGGAAAACATTCAGTACTTC
CASSPGTGENIQYF
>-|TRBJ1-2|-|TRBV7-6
TGTGCCAGCAGCTTAGGACTCGATGGCTACACCTTC
CASSLGLDGYTF
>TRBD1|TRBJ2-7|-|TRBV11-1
TGTGCCAGCAGCTACCCCGGGACAGAGTCCAACGAGCAGTACTTC
CASSYPGTESNEQYF
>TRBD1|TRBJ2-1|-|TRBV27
TGTGCCAGCAGTTTTGGGGGACAGGGCAATGAGCAGTTCTTC
CASSFGGQGNEQFF
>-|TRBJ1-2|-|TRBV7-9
TGTGCCAGCAGCTTAGCGGGCGACTATGGCTACACCTTC
CASSLAGDYGYTF
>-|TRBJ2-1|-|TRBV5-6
TGTGCCAGCAGCTCCGCGCCACGACTAGGAGGTTGGAATGAGCAGTTCTTC
CASSSAPRLGGWNEQFF
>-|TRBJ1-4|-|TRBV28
TGTGCCAGCAGTCAAACACAGGGTTCCCTGTTTTTT
CASSQTQGSLFF